These 20 T cell receptor beta chains came from one sample sequenced in a study of T cells in Graves' hyperthyroidism and ophthalmopathy. Amplification yielded TCR beta CDR3 regions, with RNA transcripts as the source. Researchers ran a first-round RT-PCR on the TCR CDR3 using the HTBI primer set. TCRdb fed the multiplex PCR reads into MiXCR, producing one record per CDR3 protein. The sample has over 650,000 distinct CDR3 sequences, about 16% seen once. Sequencing was done on a sample of blood. The receptors stem from a man aged 18-30 years with Graves' hyperthyroidism.

The table lists this clonotype with many counts. The chain carries TRBV12-3 or TRBV12-4 and TRBJ2-2; D not resolved. V lost 6 bases, J lost 5 bases, and 4 bases lay in between. The CDR3 sequence is 11 residues long. In DNA form, the CDR3 reads TGTGCCAGCAGGCGTACCGGGGAGCTGTTTTTT. Its protein is CASRRTGELFF.

This clonotype was recorded a few times. The V and J genes are TRBV29-1 and TRBJ2-1; 8 bases fit TRBD2. Trimming cost V 5 bases and J 4 bases; bases outside gene matches: 10. Germline CDR1 SQVTM, CDR2 ANQGSEA. This CDR3 comprises 15 residues. The CDR3 DNA is TGCAGCGTTAGCGGGAGCACGGGAGGGTACAATGAGCAGTTCTTC. It is translated as CSVSGSTGGYNEQFF.

The rearrangement uses TRBV10-3 and TRBJ1-2; D might be TRBD1 (5 bases). CDR1 is ENHRY and CDR2 is SYGVKD in the germline V gene. This CDR3 comprises 13 residues. V was shortened by 6 bases and J by 3 bases, with 11 bases between the two germline ends. The CDR3 sequence: CAIRPGTDYGYTF. The CDR3 region has the DNA TGTGCCATCAGGCCCGGGACGGACTATGGCTACACCTTC.

CDR3 residues: CASATGAWGLYEQYF. CDR3 nucleotides: TGCGCCAGCGCTACCGGGGCCTGGGGGCTCTACGAGCAGTACTTC. This chain connects TRBV4-1 to TRBJ2-7; tentative D call: TRBD1 (6 bases). V was pared by 8 bases and J by 3 bases, with 20 bases between. Germline CDR1 reads MGHRA; CDR2 reads YSYEKL. The CDR3 is 15 residues long.

This clonotype has a handful of counts. CDR3 bases: TGTGCCAGCAGGCCTATGGGGGGGGACTCCGGGACTAGCGGATACAATGAGCAGTTCTTC. As protein: CASRPMGGDSGTSGYNEQFF. The chain has TRBV6-2 or TRBV6-3 and TRBJ2-1; 11 nucleotides match TRBD2. This CDR3 contains 20 residues. Germline values: CDR1 MNHEY, CDR2 SVGEGT. The ends lost 6 bases at V and 4 bases at J; junction bases unmatched: 20.

This clonotype was found many times. The chain couples TRBV20-1 to TRBJ2-2; the D is unclear. Trimming removed 4 bases at V and 4 bases at J, with 13 bases between. CDR3 length: 14 residues. The germline V gene encodes CDR1 DFQATT and CDR2 SNEGSKA (reference sequence). In nucleotides, the CDR3 is TGCAGTGCTAAAACACATTACCCCACCGGGGAGCTGTTTTTT. As protein: CSAKTHYPTGELFF.

This clonotype was detected a few times. The J gene is TRBJ2-4, the V gene TRBV7-2; 7 bases align to TRBD1. The CDR3 extends over 13 amino acids. V dropped 3 bases and J dropped 5; count of bases not matched to a gene: 1. The germline gives CDR1 SGHTA, CDR2 FQGNSA. CDR3 residues: CASSFTGENIQYF. The CDR3 DNA reads as TGTGCCAGCAGCTTTACAGGGGAAAACATTCAGTACTTC.

As regards this clonotype: A much larger clone is a single base away; this may be a read error. The chain uses TRBV11-2 and TRBJ2-3; D ambiguous. The CDR3 loop spans 14 amino acids. The ends were cut back, 5 bases at V and 1 base at J, with 10 bases in the middle. Germline assignment: CDR1 SGHAT and CDR2 FQNNGV. CDR3 nucleotide sequence: TGTGCCAGCAGCCAAGATATCGGCACAGATACGCAGTATTTT. It specifies CASSQDIGTDTQYF.

This clonotype was recorded only once. This sequence joins TRBV4-1 and TRBJ2-1; no definite D call. Germline CDR1 reads MGHRA; CDR2 reads YSYEKL. The CDR3 extends over 16 amino acids. Trimming cost V 2 bases and J 8 bases, with 19 bases left between them. The chain's CDR3 is CASSQLNLVSSDEQFF. The CDR3 coding sequence is TGCGCCAGCAGCCAACTTAACCTAGTGTCCTCCGATGAGCAGTTCTTC.

This clonotype occurred many times. The chain combines TRBV15 with TRBJ2-1; tentative D call: TRBD1 (5 bases). Germline assignment: CDR1 LNHNV and CDR2 YYDKDF (reference sequence). This CDR3 spans 13 amino acids. The V end lost 5 bases, the J end lost 8 bases, and 13 bases lay between the germline ends. DNA for the CDR3: TGTGCCACCAGCCTGGAGCTCAGGGATGAGCAGTTCTTC. It codes for CATSLELRDEQFF.

This clonotype was seen ten or more times. V gene TRBV3-1 combines with J gene TRBJ2-7, with no clear D. Trimming removed 4 bases at V and 1 base at J, with 5 bases between. CDR3 length: 12 amino acids. Germline V gives CDR1 LGHDT, CDR2 YNNKEL (reference sequence). For the CDR3, the DNA is TGTGCCAGCAGCCGAACGTCCTACGAGCAGTACTTC. Translating it yields CASSRTSYEQYF.

The chain uses TRBV7-2 and TRBJ2-1; 10 nucleotides align to TRBD2. Germline CDR1 is SGHTA and CDR2 is FQGNSA. The CDR3 totals 17 residues. V trimming: 5 bases; J trimming: 5 bases; junction bases outside the gene matches: 12. The CDR3 DNA follows: TGTGCCAGCAGCAGACGACCGCTAGCGGGAGCTAACAATGAGCAGTTCTTC. Translated: CASSRRPLAGANNEQFF. Variable domain in full (rest from reference TRBV7-2 and TRBJ2-1): GAGVSQSPSNKVTEKGKDVELRCDPISGHTALYWYRQSLGQGLEFLIYFQGNSAPDKSGLPSDRFSAERTGGSVSTLTIQRTQQEDSAVYLCASSRRPLAGANNEQFFGPGTRLTVL.

The V call is TRBV18, the J call TRBJ2-1; the D is unclear. In germline, CDR1 is KGHSH, CDR2 LQKENI. V lost 0 bases and J lost 0, with 12 bases in between. CDR3 size: 17 residues. DNA of the CDR3: TGTGCCAGCTCACCACCTTTCGGGCGATCCTCCTACAATGAGCAGTTCTTC. Translated, it gives CASSPPFGRSSYNEQFF.

This clonotype has a count of ten or more. This rearrangement joins TRBV6-2 or TRBV6-3 to TRBJ2-7; D gene unclear. This CDR3 contains 11 residues. The germline V and J ends were trimmed by 8 bases and 0 bases, with 5 bases remaining between them. Per germline, CDR1 MNHEY and CDR2 SVGEGT. This CDR3 reads CASLHSYEQYF. The CDR3 nucleotides are TGTGCCAGCCTCCACTCCTACGAGCAGTACTTC.

This clonotype came up many times. The V call is TRBV7-9, the J call TRBJ2-7, with 7 bases lining up with TRBD2. The CDR3 length is 11 residues. V was clipped by 8 bases and J by 5 bases; unmatched bases: 3. Germline values: CDR1 SEHNR, CDR2 FQNEAQ (reference sequence). DNA for the CDR3: TGTGCCAGCGGGGGAGGGAACGAGCAGTACTTC. Its translation: CASGGGNEQYF.

CDR3 region: CASSIYSNYGYTF. The DNA for the CDR3 is TGTGCCAGTAGTATCTACAGTAACTATGGCTACACCTTC. This chain joins TRBV19 and TRBJ1-2; D ambiguous. The CDR3 is 13 residues long. CDR1 is LNHDA, CDR2 SQIVND, per germline (reference sequence). The V and J ends lost 3 bases and 1 base respectively, with 6 bases between them. The variable domain in full, completed from reference TRBV19 and TRBJ1-2, reads DGGITQSPKYLFRKEGQNVTLSCEQNLNHDAMYWYRQDPGQGLRLIYYSQIVNDFQKGDIAEGYSVSREKKESFPLTVTSAQKNPTAFYLCASSIYSNYGYTFGSGTRLTVV.

This clonotype showed up many times. This chain links TRBV5-5 with TRBJ1-1; no clear D. V was cut by 0 bases and J by 10 bases, with 13 bases left in between. The CDR3 has 13 amino acids. Germline CDR1 is SGHKS and CDR2 is YYEKEE (reference sequence). DNA for the CDR3: TGTGCCAGCAGCTTGGGACCGGGAGTGGCAGCTTTCTTT. It is translated as CASSLGPGVAAFF.

The V call is TRBV27, the J call TRBJ2-1, with TRBD2 identical over 8 bases. There are 15 residues in the CDR3. V lost 6 bases and J lost 3; bases outside the gene matches: 7. Germline V gives CDR1 MNHEY, CDR2 SMNVEV (reference sequence). The chain's CDR3 is CASREAGAFYNEQFF. The DNA of the CDR3 is TGTGCCAGCAGAGAAGCGGGAGCGTTCTACAATGAGCAGTTCTTC.

This clonotype has just a few counts. The chain employs TRBV27 and TRBJ2-1; 8 bases align to TRBD1. V shed 6 bases and J 0 bases; nucleotides not matched to a gene: 13. Germline loops: CDR1 MNHEY, CDR2 SMNVEV (reference sequence). There are 18 residues in the CDR3. The CDR3 protein is CASSPRQGPSNSYNEQFF. DNA for the CDR3: TGTGCCAGCAGCCCTAGACAGGGGCCCTCAAACTCCTACAATGAGCAGTTCTTC.

V usage is TRBV13 and J usage is TRBJ2-7; D is tentatively TRBD1 or TRBD2 (5 bases each). This CDR3 has 15 amino acids. Between the trimmed V and J ends, which lost 5 bases and 9 bases, there was a span of 23 bases. CDR1 and CDR2 (germline): PRHDT, FYEKMQ (reference sequence). CDR3: CASSDGTRPGRRQYF. The DNA of the CDR3 is TGTGCCAGCAGCGACGGGACCCGGCCCGGCCGCAGGCAGTACTTC. Based on the CDR3 plus reference TRBV13 and TRBJ2-7, the full variable domain is AAGVIQSPRHLIKEKRETATLKCYPIPRHDTVYWYQQGPGQDPQFLISFYEKMQSDKGSIPDRFSAQQFSDYHSELNMSSLELGDSALYFCASSDGTRPGRRQYFGPGTRLTVT.